What follows are 29 T cell receptor beta chains derived from one specimen sequenced in a study of T cells in Graves' hyperthyroidism and ophthalmopathy. The investigators amplified TCR beta CDR3 regions from RNA transcripts. First-round RT-PCR with HTBI primers amplified the TCR CDR3 region. One entry per CDR3 protein results from TCRdb running MiXCR on the multiplex PCR reads. The data show 750,000 to 900,000 distinct CDR3 sequences, with roughly 40% seen just once and over 8% held by the top ten. Sample: blood. The receptors here all came from a man aged 18 to 30 with Graves' hyperthyroidism.

V gene TRBV13 combines with J gene TRBJ2-7; 7 nucleotides agree with TRBD2. In germline, CDR1 is PRHDT, CDR2 FYEKMQ (reference sequence). The CDR3 extends over 15 amino acids. V shed 3 bases and J 0 bases; nucleotides not matched to a gene: 5. CDR3 sequence (DNA): TGTGCCAGCAGCTTTAGGCGGGGGAACTCCTACGAGCAGTACTTC. Amino acids: CASSFRRGNSYEQYF.

This clonotype was picked up a small number of times. J is TRBJ2-2 and V is TRBV7-9, with 9 bases lining up with TRBD1. The V gene's germline CDR1 is SEHNR and CDR2 FQNEAQ (reference sequence). CDR3 length equals 17 residues. Trimming at V came to 2 bases and at J to 4 bases, leaving 8 bases not matched to a gene. CDR3: CASSLRGTGTTTGELFF. The CDR3 nucleotides read TGTGCCAGCAGCTTACGGGGGACAGGGACGACCACCGGGGAGCTGTTTTTT.

In its sample, this clonotype was seen a few times. The chain has TRBV7-2 and TRBJ1-1; D is unclear. Looked up from germline, CDR1 is SGHTA and CDR2 is FQGNSA. This CDR3 spans 15 amino acids. Trimming pared 4 bases from V and 0 bases from J, leaving 12 bases between. Here the CDR3 DNA reads TGTGCCAGCAGCTCAAGCGTGGGGATGAACACTGAAGCTTTCTTT. It yields the protein CASSSSVGMNTEAFF.

This clonotype was detected a few times. The rearrangement joins TRBV20-1 to TRBJ1-1; D call uncertain. Germline CDR1 DFQATT, CDR2 SNEGSKA (reference sequence). Trimming removed 3 bases at V and 5 bases at J, with 13 bases between. This CDR3 region has 13 residues. The CDR3 DNA reads TGCAGTGCTAGCCCCAACCGTTGGACTGAAGCTTTCTTT. Translation gives CSASPNRWTEAFF.

The chain is built from TRBV9 and TRBJ2-2; TRBD2 aligns across 11 bases. With 4 bases clipped from V and 4 bases from J, the junction kept 9 bases outside the gene matches. There are 17 residues in the CDR3. Germline V gene lookup returns CDR1 SGDLS and CDR2 YYNGEE. CDR3 sequence: CASSTSSGGPFTGELFF. The CDR3, as DNA: TGTGCCAGCAGCACCTCTAGCGGGGGGCCGTTCACCGGGGAGCTGTTTTTT.

Comment on this clonotype: A much larger clone is a single base away; this may be a read error. CDR3 in amino acids: CASSVRTGVHEQYF. The CDR3 bases are TGTGCCAGCAGCGTCCGGACAGGGGTCCACGAGCAGTACTTC. The chain employs TRBV7-2 and TRBJ2-7, with 9 positions matching TRBD1. The CDR3 is 14 residues long. CDR1 is SGHTA and CDR2 is FQGNSA in the germline V gene. The junction had 7 bases not matched to a gene; V was cut back by 5 bases and J by 5 bases.

V gene TRBV6-4 combines with J gene TRBJ1-1; D remains unclear. The CDR3 has 15 residues. Germline V CDR1 and CDR2: MRHNA, SNTAGT. The CDR3 here is CARVSSWVLRTEAFF. The CDR3 nucleotides read TGTGCTAGAGTGAGCTCGTGGGTTCTGAGGACTGAAGCTTTCTTT.

The V and J genes are TRBV29-1 and TRBJ1-4, with a weak D call TRBD1 (5 bases). CDR1 is SQVTM, CDR2 ANQGSEA, per germline. Trimming shortened V by 6 bases and J by 7 bases, and 12 bases separated the two germline ends. CDR3 length: 12 amino acids. The CDR3 bases are TGCAGCGTGCCGGGGACCACTGAAAAACTGTTTTTT. Amino acid sequence: CSVPGTTEKLFF.

This chain joins TRBV19 and TRBJ1-2, with D unresolved. CDR3 length: 14 amino acids. Germline V CDR1 and CDR2: LNHDA, SQIVND (reference sequence). Trimming left V 3 bases short and J 5 bases short, with 13 bases between. CDR3 bases: TGTGCCAGTAGTATTGCCGAACCCTTTTATGGCTACACCTTC. Protein product: CASSIAEPFYGYTF.

With regard to this clonotype: A read error is possible here, since a much larger clone lies one base away. CDR3 nucleotide sequence: TGTTCCACCTCAGGGGATTTCAAACTGTTTTTT. This sequence encodes CSTSGDFKLFF. The chain links TRBV19 to TRBJ1-4; a weak D match, TRBD1 (6 bases). The CDR3 covers 11 residues. Germline V gives CDR1 LNHDA, CDR2 SQIVND (reference sequence).

The chain couples TRBV6-1 to TRBJ1-5; no clear D. Germline V gene sequence: CDR1 MNHNS, CDR2 SASEGT. This CDR3 comprises 13 residues. Deletions cut 5 bases from V and 3 bases from J, with 8 bases between. CDR3 in DNA: TGTGCCAGCAGTCCCAGGAACAATCAGCCCCAGCATTTT. Amino acid sequence: CASSPRNNQPQHF.

In its sample, this clonotype was seen many times. The rearrangement links TRBV19 to TRBJ1-5; D is ambiguous. The germline V gene encodes CDR1 LNHDA and CDR2 SQIVND (reference sequence). CDR3 length equals 13 residues. Trimming removed 6 bases at V and 7 bases at J, with 13 bases between. The CDR3 loop is CASSLPSGQPQHF. The DNA for the CDR3 is TGTGCCAGTAGCCTTCCAAGCGGCCAGCCCCAGCATTTT.

The rearrangement links TRBV11-1 to TRBJ2-7, with TRBD1 matching 7 bases. The CDR3 runs to 10 residues. Trimming at V came to 11 bases and at J to 2 bases, leaving 0 bases not matched to a gene. CDR1 and CDR2 from the germline V gene are SGHAT and FQDESV (reference sequence). The DNA for the CDR3 is TGTGCCGACAGGGCCTACGAGCAGTACTTC. It specifies CADRAYEQYF. The full variable domain, rest sourced from reference TRBV11-1 and TRBJ2-7, is EAEVAQSPRYKITEKSQAVAFWCDPISGHATLYWYRQILGQGPELLVQFQDESVVDDSQLPKDRFSAERLKGVDSTLKIQPAELGDSAMYLCADRAYEQYFGPGTRLTVT.

The chain joins TRBV2 to TRBJ2-7, with TRBD2 matching 10 bases. V lost 7 bases and J lost 4; bases outside the gene matches: 10. This CDR3 has 15 residues. Germline V gene data show CDR1 as SNHLY and CDR2 as FYNNEI. The CDR3 coding sequence is TGTGCCAGCACCCGCCAGGCTAGCGGGAGTTACGAGCAGTACTTC. Protein: CASTRQASGSYEQYF.

The CDR3 sequence: CSVPQGNINQPQHF. In DNA form, the CDR3 reads TGCAGCGTTCCACAGGGTAATATCAATCAGCCCCAGCATTTT. This chain joins TRBV29-1 and TRBJ1-5; TRBD1 might be the D (6 bases). Germline V gene lookup returns CDR1 SQVTM and CDR2 ANQGSEA. V lost 5 bases to trimming and J lost 3 bases, with 14 bases between them. The CDR3 consists of 14 residues.

As to this clonotype: One end of the junction is discordant with germline, which a read error may explain. This chain connects TRBV24-1 to TRBJ2-2; TRBD2 might be the D (5 bases). Germline CDR1 and CDR2: KGHDR and SFDVKD. The CDR3 is made up of 15 amino acids. The CDR3 sequence: CATSDSPGNTGELSW. As DNA, the CDR3 is TGTGCCACCAGTGATTCTCCGGGGAACACCGGGGAGCTGTCTTGG.

This clonotype was seen repeatedly, ten times or more. The genes are TRBV19 and TRBJ1-1; 7 bases are a match to TRBD1. CDR1 is LNHDA, CDR2 SQIVND, per germline (reference sequence). There are 15 residues in the CDR3. Unmatched junction bases numbered 10, after V lost 6 bases and J lost 3 bases. The CDR3 nucleotides are TGTGCCAGTAGCTATATAACAGGGGTGGACACTGAAGCTTTCTTT. Translating it yields CASSYITGVDTEAFF.

J is TRBJ2-7 and V is TRBV30; 8 bases are shared with TRBD1. The germline V gene encodes CDR1 GTSNPN and CDR2 SVGIG (reference sequence). This CDR3 region has 13 residues. After removal of 2 bases from V and 6 bases from J, the junction contained 6 bases not matched to a gene. CDR3 loop: CAWSRMTGAEQYF. In DNA form, the CDR3 reads TGTGCCTGGAGTCGAATGACAGGGGCCGAGCAGTACTTC.

The V gene is TRBV12-3 or TRBV12-4, the J gene TRBJ1-2; D is perhaps TRBD1 (5 bases). The CDR3 is 17 amino acids. V was pared by 5 bases and J by 3 bases, with 22 bases between. The CDR3 bases are TGTGCCAGCAGTACGAGCCTAGCCCAGGGACCGGACTATGGCTACACCTTC. As protein: CASSTSLAQGPDYGYTF.

V gene TRBV29-1 combines with J gene TRBJ1-3; D possibly corresponds to TRBD1 (5 bases). The germline V gene encodes CDR1 SQVTM and CDR2 ANQGSEA. V lost 7 bases, J lost 8 bases, and 12 bases lay in between. The CDR3 consists of 11 residues. CDR3 region: CSGGLGDTIYF. The CDR3 DNA follows: TGCAGCGGGGGACTTGGGGACACCATATATTTT.

Only a few counts were recorded for this clonotype. This chain links TRBV6-5 with TRBJ1-1; D gene unclear. This CDR3 has 13 residues. Per germline, CDR1 MNHEY and CDR2 SVGAGI. V lost 2 bases and J lost 3, with 7 bases in between. The CDR3 protein is CASSYKRDTEAFF. In nucleotides, the CDR3 is TGTGCCAGCAGTTACAAAAGGGACACTGAAGCTTTCTTT.

There are a few counts of this clonotype. The chain has TRBV5-1 and TRBJ1-1; D gene unclear. The germline CDR1 and CDR2 sequences are SGHRS and YFSETQ. V lost 1 base and J 3 bases, leaving 16 bases between the germline ends. CDR3 length equals 16 residues. The CDR3 region has the DNA TGCGCCAGCAGCTTGAACCGGGAGGGCTGGGACACTGAAGCTTTCTTT. Translation gives CASSLNREGWDTEAFF. Using reference TRBV5-1 and TRBJ1-1 for the parts outside the CDR3, the full variable domain is KAGVTQTPRYLIKTRGQQVTLSCSPISGHRSVSWYQQTPGQGLQFLFEYFSETQRNKGNFPGRFSGRQFSNSRSEMNVSTLELGDSALYLCASSLNREGWDTEAFFGQGTRLTVV.

This rearrangement joins TRBV9 to TRBJ2-5; possibly TRBD2 for D (5 bases). The CDR3 contains 13 residues. Germline CDR1 is SGDLS and CDR2 is YYNGEE. The germline V and J ends were trimmed by 3 bases and 5 bases, with 11 bases remaining between them. CDR3 residues: CASSASREETQYF. In DNA form, the CDR3 reads TGTGCCAGCAGCGCGTCGAGGGAGGAGACCCAGTACTTC. Complete variable domain (other parts from reference TRBV9 and TRBJ2-5): DSGVTQTPKHLITATGQRVTLRCSPRSGDLSVYWYQQSLDQGLQFLIQYYNGEERAKGNILERFSAQQFPDLHSELNLSSLELGDSALYFCASSASREETQYFGPGTRLLVL.

This clonotype has ten or more counts. The DNA for the CDR3 is TGTGCCACCAGGACTTCGAACACCGGGGAGCTGTTTTTT. Its translation: CATRTSNTGELFF. The chain carries TRBV2 and TRBJ2-2; D may be TRBD2 (5 bases). Germline CDR1 reads SNHLY; CDR2 reads FYNNEI. This CDR3 has 13 amino acids. Trimming took off 10 bases at V and 0 bases at J, with 9 bases between the two ends.

This clonotype was counted ten times or more. V is TRBV10-3 and J is TRBJ2-5; perhaps TRBD2 as D (5 bases). Trimming shortened V by 0 bases and J by 6 bases, and 11 bases separated the two germline ends. The CDR3 is 14 residues long. Germline V gives CDR1 ENHRY, CDR2 SYGVKD. Here the CDR3 DNA reads TGTGCCATCAGTGAGTCGCGGGCTGTGAAGACCCAGTACTTC. It translates to CAISESRAVKTQYF.

Here the CDR3 DNA reads TGCGCCAGCAGCTCAGATGGGGGGAACACCGGGGAGCTGTTTTTT. Protein product: CASSSDGGNTGELFF. The chain is built from TRBV5-1 and TRBJ2-2; perhaps D is TRBD1 or TRBD2 (5 bases each). Trimming pared 3 bases from V and 1 base from J, leaving 10 bases between. Germline assignment: CDR1 SGHRS and CDR2 YFSETQ. CDR3 size: 15 residues.

This clonotype was detected ten times or more. In nucleotides, the CDR3 is TGCAGTGCCGGACAGGGGGGTCTTCAGCCCCAGCATTTT. Amino acids: CSAGQGGLQPQHF. The rearrangement joins TRBV20-1 to TRBJ1-5, with 10 bases matching TRBD1. Looked up from germline, CDR1 is DFQATT and CDR2 is SNEGSKA (reference sequence). This CDR3 has 13 residues. The V gene end was trimmed by 6 bases and the J gene end by 6 bases; junction bases not matched to a gene: 5.

CDR3: CASRQWTSAGELFF. The CDR3 DNA reads as TGTGCCAGCAGGCAGTGGACCTCCGCCGGGGAGCTGTTTTTT. V usage is TRBV2 and J usage is TRBJ2-2; D ambiguous. This CDR3 is built from 14 residues. Germline V gene sequence: CDR1 SNHLY, CDR2 FYNNEI. Trimming stripped 6 bases from V and 6 bases from J, with 14 bases between.

V and J are TRBV2 and TRBJ2-5; 7 bases align to TRBD2. The germline V gene has CDR1 SNHLY and CDR2 FYNNEI. With 3 bases clipped from V and 5 bases from J, the junction kept 6 bases outside the gene matches. This CDR3 comprises 14 residues. CDR3 residues: CASSEVGRAETQYF. Written as DNA, the CDR3 is TGTGCCAGCAGTGAGGTGGGGAGGGCCGAGACCCAGTACTTC.